This T cell receptor beta chain comes out of a study of cytomegalovirus exposure and HLA in healthy donors. Study-wide context: Early released data had about 80 million unique TCRs, all coming from HLA-typed donors. Findings and limits, study-wide: Researchers counted some 150 TCR beta chains as cytomegalovirus-associated. Within an earlier analysis, most TCR beta V segments proved productive either about 90% or about 30% of the time.

There are 14 residues in the CDR3. The germline CDR1 and CDR2 sequences are MNHNS and SASEGT. V lost 5 bases, J lost 13 bases, and 13 bases stayed unmatched. Donors had nominal health at sampling but likely had unrecorded immune exposures. A remark on this clone: Antigen: not known.

PCR amplification relied on 60 Vbeta primers (plus 13 Jbeta primers). TCRdb's table, derived via immunoSEQ multiplex PCR, lists solely in-frame clones and lacks some. Among over 150,000 clones listed, about 80% were seen once. Material: PBMCs. The source of this sequence is a man younger than 30 in good health and CMV-seropositive. The chain combines TRBV6-1 with TRBJ2-1; 8 nucleotides align to TRBD2. CDR3 region: CASSPSGGGWVQFF. CDR3 DNA: TGTGCCAGCAGTCCATCCGGGGGGGGTTGGGTCCAGTTCTTC.